The next 20 T cell receptor beta chains were all read from a single sample in a study of blood T cell repertoires in COVID-19 (TCRdb year 2020). The library was produced with the immunoSEQ multiplex PCR assay. TCRdb holds this immuneACCESS table with in-frame rearrangements only. Some clones are missing; in checked studies, unresolved V genes explain under half, and the rest has no known cause. In this sample the table shows 300,000 to 400,000 clones, 80% to 90% of which occur a single time. The ten most abundant clones make up 5% of the sample. The material sequenced was PBMCs or T cells enriched from blood (not recorded which). Every receptor here comes from a man under 40 who had recovered from COVID-19.

The chain has TRBV7-2 and TRBJ1-5; D perhaps matches TRBD1 (6 bases). Germline V gene sequence: CDR1 SGHTA, CDR2 FQGNSA. V gave up 5 bases and J gave up 4 bases, with 6 bases separating them. This CDR3 contains 12 residues. The CDR3 region is CASSDRNQPQHF. The DNA for the CDR3 is TGTGCCAGCAGCGACAGGAATCAGCCCCAGCATTTT. The whole variable domain, filled in from reference TRBV7-2 and TRBJ1-5, reads GAGVSQSPSNKVTEKGKDVELRCDPISGHTALYWYRQSLGQGLEFLIYFQGNSAPDKSGLPSDRFSAERTGGSVSTLTIQRTQQEDSAVYLCASSDRNQPQHFGDGTRLSIL.

This clone was seen once. The chain employs TRBV28 and TRBJ1-1, with D possibly TRBD1 on 6 matching bases. The CDR3 totals 12 residues. The V and J ends lost 5 bases and 10 bases respectively, with 14 bases between them. Germline values: CDR1 MDHEN, CDR2 SYDVKM. Here the CDR3 reads CASSIKTGGAFF. CDR3 sequence (DNA): TGTGCCAGCAGTATTAAGACAGGCGGAGCTTTCTTT.

This CDR3 reads CASSTRSQGKGYEQYF. The CDR3 DNA reads TGTGCCAGCAGTACCCGGTCTCAGGGTAAGGGATACGAGCAGTACTTC. The chain is built from TRBV27 and TRBJ2-7, with D tentatively TRBD1 (5 bases). V lost 5 bases, J lost 4 bases, and 21 bases lay in between. The CDR3 is 16 residues long. Per germline, CDR1 MNHEY and CDR2 SMNVEV (reference sequence).

The genes are TRBV30 and TRBJ1-5, with D possibly TRBD1 on 5 matching bases. CDR3 length equals 16 residues. The germline gives CDR1 GTSNPN, CDR2 SVGIG (reference sequence). The V end lost 0 bases, the J end lost 0 bases, and 12 bases lay between the germline ends. This chain's CDR3 is CAWSVPPGVSNQPQHF. DNA of the CDR3: TGTGCCTGGAGTGTACCGCCGGGGGTTAGCAATCAGCCCCAGCATTTT.

This chain joins TRBV30 and TRBJ2-3, with D possibly matching TRBD2 (6 bases). The V end lost 0 bases, the J end lost 5 bases, and 15 bases lay between the germline ends. Looked up from germline, CDR1 is GTSNPN and CDR2 is SVGIG (reference sequence). This CDR3 is built from 15 residues. CDR3 nucleotide sequence: TGTGCCTGGAGTGTTCGAGAGGGACTTGGAGATACGCAGTATTTT. It specifies CAWSVREGLGDTQYF.

The rearrangement uses TRBV28 and TRBJ1-6; D possibly corresponds to TRBD1 (6 bases). The CDR3 spans 15 residues. Trimming pared 2 bases from V and 10 bases from J, leaving 15 bases between. CDR1 and CDR2 from the germline V gene are MDHEN and SYDVKM. The CDR3 sequence: CASSLTGRGPSPLHF. The CDR3, as DNA: TGTGCCAGCAGTTTAACGGGCAGGGGACCCTCACCCCTCCACTTT.

The chain is built from TRBV5-1 and TRBJ1-2; 7 nucleotides match TRBD1. Trimming cost V 7 bases and J 8 bases; bases outside gene matches: 20. Germline V gives CDR1 SGHRS, CDR2 YFSETQ. This CDR3 spans 16 amino acids. The CDR3 DNA reads TGCGCCAGCGGGAATGGGCGTACAGGGGCCGAGGGGGGCTACACCTTC. It yields the protein CASGNGRTGAEGGYTF.

V usage is TRBV10-3 and J usage is TRBJ2-3, with D perhaps matching TRBD2 (6 bases). This CDR3 is 16 amino acids long. The germline V gene has CDR1 ENHRY and CDR2 SYGVKD. V dropped 1 base and J dropped 2 bases, with 13 bases sitting between them. The chain's CDR3 is CAISELFRTTTDTQYF. The CDR3, as DNA: TGTGCCATCAGTGAGTTATTTAGGACTACCACAGATACGCAGTATTTT.

The genes are TRBV28 and TRBJ2-2; 10 bases fit TRBD1. Germline trimming cut 6 bases from V and 7 bases from J; bases unmatched to any gene: 8. The CDR3 has 15 amino acids. In germline, CDR1 is MDHEN, CDR2 SYDVKM. CDR3 DNA: TGTGCCAGCAGCCCGGGACAGGGGTTTTACGGGGAGCTGTTTTTT. This codes for CASSPGQGFYGELFF.

V and J are TRBV5-1 and TRBJ1-2; a weak D match, TRBD1 (6 bases). In germline, CDR1 is SGHRS, CDR2 YFSETQ. Trimming took 4 bases from V and 4 from J, leaving 14 bases between them. There are 14 residues in the CDR3. The CDR3, as DNA: TGCGCCAGCAGCGATTTTACAGGGCCCTATGGCTACACCTTC. This codes for CASSDFTGPYGYTF. The whole variable domain, filled in from reference TRBV5-1 and TRBJ1-2, reads KAGVTQTPRYLIKTRGQQVTLSCSPISGHRSVSWYQQTPGQGLQFLFEYFSETQRNKGNFPGRFSGRQFSNSRSEMNVSTLELGDSALYLCASSDFTGPYGYTFGSGTRLTVV.

The table lists this clone with a few counts. The chain recombines TRBV7-9 with TRBJ2-7; TRBD2 aligns across 7 bases. Trimming took 5 bases from V and 2 from J; bases not matched to a gene: 6. Germline CDR1 and CDR2: SEHNR and FQNEAQ (reference sequence). This CDR3 is 14 amino acids long. CDR3 sequence reads: CASSPAGFTYEQYF. DNA of the CDR3: TGTGCCAGCAGCCCAGCGGGGTTTACCTACGAGCAGTACTTC.

The gene calls are TRBV9 and TRBJ2-3, with D perhaps matching TRBD2 (6 bases). The CDR3 totals 16 residues. The V gene lost 4 bases and the J gene lost 0 bases, with 15 bases spanning the gap. From germline, CDR1 is SGDLS and CDR2 YYNGEE. In nucleotides, the CDR3 is TGTGCCAGCAGCCCATCCGGGACTTCAAGCACAGATACGCAGTATTTT. Its translation is CASSPSGTSSTDTQYF. The complete variable domain, with remaining parts taken from reference TRBV9 and TRBJ2-3, reads DSGVTQTPKHLITATGQRVTLRCSPRSGDLSVYWYQQSLDQGLQFLIQYYNGEERAKGNILERFSAQQFPDLHSELNLSSLELGDSALYFCASSPSGTSSTDTQYFGPGTRLTVL.

The J gene is TRBJ1-2, the V gene TRBV6-5, with 10 bases that match TRBD1. Germline trimming cut 6 bases from V and 2 bases from J; bases unmatched to any gene: 0. The CDR3 runs 13 residues. Looked up from germline, CDR1 is MNHEY and CDR2 is SVGAGI. CDR3 DNA: TGTGCCAGCAGGGACAGGGGGAACTATGGCTACACCTTC. Its protein is CASRDRGNYGYTF.

The V gene is TRBV7-6, the J gene TRBJ2-2; possibly TRBD2 for D (5 bases). Trimming removed 5 bases from V and 3 bases from J, with 19 bases in between. Germline lookup yields CDR1 SGHVS and CDR2 FNYEAQ. The CDR3 is 17 amino acids. CDR3 loop: CASSPEDEGDYTGELFF. The CDR3 nucleotides are TGTGCCAGCAGCCCCGAAGATGAGGGCGACTACACCGGGGAGCTGTTTTTT.

This chain connects TRBV9 to TRBJ2-7, with 9 bases aligning to TRBD2. CDR3 length: 14 residues. V gave up 0 bases and J gave up 6 bases; unmatched junction bases: 4. Germline values: CDR1 SGDLS, CDR2 YYNGEE. CDR3 residues: CASSVEASGAEQYF. The CDR3 DNA sequence: TGTGCCAGCAGCGTAGAGGCTAGCGGGGCCGAGCAGTACTTC.

This rearrangement joins TRBV18 to TRBJ2-7, with 7 bases matching TRBD1. The CDR3 is 15 amino acids. Germline values: CDR1 KGHSH, CDR2 LQKENI. V trimming: 3 bases; J trimming: 2 bases; junction bases outside the gene matches: 7. The CDR3 here is CASSPVQGVAYEQYF. The CDR3 DNA sequence: TGTGCCAGCTCACCCGTCCAGGGGGTTGCCTACGAGCAGTACTTC.

The rearrangement uses TRBV7-8 and TRBJ1-4; possible D gene TRBD1, 6 bases. Germline CDR1 SGHVS, CDR2 FQNEAQ. Trimming removed 5 bases from V and 8 bases from J, with 18 bases in between. The CDR3 sequence is 15 residues long. The CDR3 nucleotides read TGTGCCAGCAGCCCAGGGGTCTACAGGGAGGAAAAACTGTTTTTT. Encoded protein: CASSPGVYREEKLFF.

The V gene is TRBV5-6, the J gene TRBJ2-7, with D possibly TRBD2 on 6 matching bases. The CDR3 is 16 amino acids. Trimming removed 1 base from V and 0 bases from J, with 14 bases in between. Germline V gives CDR1 SGHDT, CDR2 YYEEEE. The CDR3 loop reads CASSLQGGTRSYEQYF. In DNA, the CDR3 is TGTGCCAGCAGCTTGCAAGGCGGGACTCGCTCCTACGAGCAGTACTTC.

This chain joins TRBV15 and TRBJ1-2; 10 nucleotides agree with TRBD1. The V segment lost 0 bases and the J segment 8 bases; nucleotides outside the gene matches: 9. The CDR3 runs 16 residues. Looked up from germline, CDR1 is LNHNV and CDR2 is YYDKDF (reference sequence). The CDR3 reads CATSRDAPGTGEGYTF. In nucleotides, the CDR3 is TGTGCCACCAGCAGAGATGCCCCCGGGACAGGGGAAGGCTACACCTTC. Together with reference TRBV15 and TRBJ1-2, the CDR3 gives the full variable domain: DAMVIQNPRYQVTQFGKPVTLSCSQTLNHNVMYWYQQKSSQAPKLLFHYYDKDFNNEADTPDNFQSRRPNTSFCFLDIRSPGLGDTAMYLCATSRDAPGTGEGYTFGSGTRLTVV.

This chain connects TRBV28 to TRBJ1-1; the match to TRBD1 covers 8 bases. Germline CDR1 is MDHEN and CDR2 is SYDVKM. The J segment lost 4 bases and the V segment lost 7 bases, leaving 5 bases of the junction unmatched. The CDR3 loop spans 13 amino acids. This CDR3 is CASIEQGGTEAFF. CDR3 sequence (DNA): TGTGCCAGCATCGAACAGGGGGGCACTGAAGCTTTCTTT.